This TCR beta chain was identified in a study of spatial heterogeneity in lung cancer. General study findings and limits: Circulating ubiquitous expanded tumor TCRs were observed more frequently at resection than at follow-up.

The sample's time point: sample taken at primary tumor resection. The input material, whole RNA from tumor, nontumor lung or frozen PBMC, was sequenced unsorted. The germline V gene encodes CDR1 SGHNT and CDR2 YENEEA. This CDR3 is built from 14 residues. Trimming stripped 2 bases from V and 9 bases from J, with 15 bases between. Each CDR3 protein is one row after TCRdb ran MiXCR on the 5' RACE reads. The sample lists a few thousand distinct CDR3 sequences; roughly 18% were seen once. With regard to this clonotype: Its matching antigen is unknown.

Material: PBMCs, obtained at surgery. The sequence derives from a male donor with early-stage non-small cell lung cancer. V is TRBV11-3 and J is TRBJ2-3; no clear D gene. Here the CDR3 DNA reads TGTGCCAGCAGCTTAACCTACCCCATTGCGACGCAGTATTTT. The encoded protein is CASSLTYPIATQYF.